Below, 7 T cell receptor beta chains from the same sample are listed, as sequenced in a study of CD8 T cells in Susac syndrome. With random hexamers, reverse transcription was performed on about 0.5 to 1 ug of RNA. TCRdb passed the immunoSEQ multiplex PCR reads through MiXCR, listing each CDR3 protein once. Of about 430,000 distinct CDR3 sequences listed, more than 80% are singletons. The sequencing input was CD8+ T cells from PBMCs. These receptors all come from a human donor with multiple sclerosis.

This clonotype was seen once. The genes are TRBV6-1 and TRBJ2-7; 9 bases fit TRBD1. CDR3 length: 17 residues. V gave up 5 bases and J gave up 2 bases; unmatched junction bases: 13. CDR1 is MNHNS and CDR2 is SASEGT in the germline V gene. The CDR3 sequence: CASSPLLDRGITYEQYF. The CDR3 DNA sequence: TGTGCCAGCAGTCCCCTTCTGGACAGGGGTATTACCTACGAGCAGTACTTC.

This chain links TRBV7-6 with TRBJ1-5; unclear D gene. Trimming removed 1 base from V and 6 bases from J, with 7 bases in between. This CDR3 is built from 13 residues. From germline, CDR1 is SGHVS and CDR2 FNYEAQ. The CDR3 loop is CASSLDLSQPQHF. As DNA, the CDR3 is TGTGCCAGCAGCTTAGATCTATCTCAGCCCCAGCATTTT.

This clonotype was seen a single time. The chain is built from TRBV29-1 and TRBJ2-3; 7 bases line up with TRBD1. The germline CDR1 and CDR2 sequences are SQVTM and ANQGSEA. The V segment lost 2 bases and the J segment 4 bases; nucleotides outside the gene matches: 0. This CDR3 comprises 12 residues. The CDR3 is CSVETGADTQYF. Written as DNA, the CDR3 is TGCAGCGTTGAAACAGGGGCAGATACGCAGTATTTT.

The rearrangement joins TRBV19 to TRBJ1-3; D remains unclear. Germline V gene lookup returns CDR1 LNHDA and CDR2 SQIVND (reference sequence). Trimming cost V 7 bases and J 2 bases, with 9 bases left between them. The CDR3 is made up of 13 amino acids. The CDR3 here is CASTPSPGNTIYF. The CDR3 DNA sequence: TGTGCCAGTACCCCAAGCCCTGGAAACACCATATATTTT.

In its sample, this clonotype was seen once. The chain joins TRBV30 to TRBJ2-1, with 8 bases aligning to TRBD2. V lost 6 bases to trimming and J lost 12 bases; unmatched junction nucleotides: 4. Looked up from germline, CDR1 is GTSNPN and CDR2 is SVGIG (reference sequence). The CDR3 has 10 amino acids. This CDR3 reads CACYGRGQFF. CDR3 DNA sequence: TGTGCCTGCTACGGGAGGGGGCAGTTCTTC.

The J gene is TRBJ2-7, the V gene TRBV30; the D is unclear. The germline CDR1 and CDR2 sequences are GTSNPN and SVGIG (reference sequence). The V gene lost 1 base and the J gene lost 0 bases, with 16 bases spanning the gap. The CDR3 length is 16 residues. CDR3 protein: CAWSASRFDGSYEQYF. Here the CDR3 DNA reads TGTGCCTGGAGTGCCTCAAGGTTTGACGGCTCCTACGAGCAGTACTTC.

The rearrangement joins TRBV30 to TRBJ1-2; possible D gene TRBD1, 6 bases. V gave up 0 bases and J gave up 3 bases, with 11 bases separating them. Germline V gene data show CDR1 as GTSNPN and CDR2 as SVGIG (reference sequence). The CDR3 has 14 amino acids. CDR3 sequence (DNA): TGTGCCTGGAGTGTAGGCGAGGGGGACTATGGCTACACCTTC. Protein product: CAWSVGEGDYGYTF.